This paragraph reports one T cell receptor (beta chain). Its specificity is unknown. The V gene end was trimmed by 2 bases and the J gene end by 0 bases; junction bases not matched to a gene: 4. Germline V gene sequence: CDR1 SGHRS, CDR2 YFSETQ. The CDR3 loop spans 16 amino acids. This entry belongs to a study of identical twins. General observations from the study: It was cross-sectional statistical analysis, not following the same donors, that the conclusions relied on.

All donors were healthy, and all were Caucasian. MiXCR, run by TCRdb on the 5' RACE reads, gives a single entry per CDR3 protein. This table holds approximately 890,000 distinct CDR3 sequences, roughly 12% found once. The sample also formed part of further work on yellow fever vaccine responses in identical twins.

The gene calls are TRBV5-1 and TRBJ2-1, with 8 bases aligning to TRBD1. The origin of this receptor is a woman between 18 and 29 years old in good health. Sequenced sample: PBMCs. The CDR3 spells CASSLRTGPSYNEQFF. DNA of the CDR3: TGCGCCAGCAGCTTAAGGACAGGGCCCTCCTACAATGAGCAGTTCTTC. Drawing the rest from reference TRBV5-1 and TRBJ2-1, the complete variable domain is KAGVTQTPRYLIKTRGQQVTLSCSPISGHRSVSWYQQTPGQGLQFLFEYFSETQRNKGNFPGRFSGRQFSNSRSEMNVSTLELGDSALYLCASSLRTGPSYNEQFFGPGTRLTVL.